Each of the 27 T cell receptor beta chains below was sequenced from the same sample in a study of OX40 agonist ivuxolimab in advanced cancers. The repertoire was sequenced with immunoSEQ multiplex PCR; TCRdb's copy has only in-frame clones and lacks some. The sample has about 36,000 clones, roughly 69% seen once. Sequencing was performed on CD4+ or CD8+ T cells sorted from blood, taken in a trial of the OX40 agonist ivuxolimab. The origin of the receptors is an adult with an advanced solid tumor such as melanoma, head and neck, liver or kidney cancer.

This clone has a handful of counts. J is TRBJ2-2 and V is TRBV5-1; a possible D gene is TRBD2 (6 bases). Germline CDR1 SGHRS, CDR2 YFSETQ. The ends were cut back, 4 bases at V and 4 bases at J, with 14 bases in the middle. The CDR3 totals 15 residues. CDR3 in DNA: TGCGCCAGCAGCGATCGACTAGGGAGCACCGGGGAGCTGTTTTTT. Amino acid sequence: CASSDRLGSTGELFF.

The chain links TRBV2 to TRBJ1-2, with D perhaps matching TRBD1 (5 bases). With 2 bases removed from V and 7 bases from J, the gap between germline ends came to 17 bases. This CDR3 has 15 amino acids. Germline V gene lookup returns CDR1 SNHLY and CDR2 FYNNEI. The CDR3 reads CASSEPRGEGFGYTF. CDR3 sequence (DNA): TGTGCCAGCAGTGAACCCCGGGGGGAGGGGTTTGGCTACACCTTC.

A single count supports this clone. This sequence joins TRBV6-1 and TRBJ1-1; 10 bases map to TRBD1. V lost 4 bases to trimming and J lost 6 bases; unmatched junction nucleotides: 8. The germline V gene encodes CDR1 MNHNS and CDR2 SASEGT. This CDR3 comprises 15 residues. CDR3 in DNA: TGTGCCAGCAGTGCCGAAGGACAGGGGGTCTCTGAAGCTTTCTTT. As protein: CASSAEGQGVSEAFF.

This clone was seen only once. The J gene is TRBJ2-4, the V gene TRBV19; no reliable D call. CDR3 length: 14 residues. The V gene's germline CDR1 is LNHDA and CDR2 SQIVND (reference sequence). V was pared by 1 base and J by 0 bases, with 4 bases between. The CDR3 sequence is CASSIVLAKNIQYF. DNA for the CDR3: TGTGCCAGTAGTATAGTTCTAGCCAAAAACATTCAGTACTTC. Complete variable domain (other parts from reference TRBV19 and TRBJ2-4): DGGITQSPKYLFRKEGQNVTLSCEQNLNHDAMYWYRQDPGQGLRLIYYSQIVNDFQKGDIAEGYSVSREKKESFPLTVTSAQKNPTAFYLCASSIVLAKNIQYFGAGTRLSVL.

The chain couples TRBV5-4 to TRBJ1-2; TRBD1 might be the D (5 bases). The germline V gene encodes CDR1 SGHNT and CDR2 YYREEE (reference sequence). Trimming shortened V by 4 bases and J by 7 bases, and 17 bases separated the two germline ends. CDR3 size: 14 residues. The CDR3: CASSSFGTAAGYTF. CDR3 nucleotides: TGTGCCAGCAGCAGTTTCGGGACTGCGGCTGGCTACACCTTC.

The rearrangement joins TRBV4-1 to TRBJ1-4; perhaps TRBD1 as D (6 bases). Germline V gene sequence: CDR1 MGHRA, CDR2 YSYEKL. The germline V and J ends were trimmed by 2 bases and 6 bases, with 13 bases remaining between them. This CDR3 contains 15 residues. CDR3 nucleotide sequence: TGCGCCAGCAGCCAATCCTACGGGACATATGAAAAACTGTTTTTT. It is translated as CASSQSYGTYEKLFF.

Only a few counts were recorded for this clone. This sequence joins TRBV28 and TRBJ2-1, with D possibly TRBD2 on 7 matching bases. V was cut by 6 bases and J by 2 bases, with 20 bases left in between. This CDR3 spans 17 amino acids. Germline V gene lookup returns CDR1 MDHEN and CDR2 SYDVKM. Here the CDR3 reads CASSHFPGGRPYNEQFF. The CDR3 nucleotides are TGTGCCAGCAGCCACTTTCCCGGGGGGCGCCCCTACAATGAGCAGTTCTTC.

In this sample, this clone turned up a few times. The gene calls are TRBV6-6 and TRBJ1-4; D is perhaps TRBD1 (6 bases). The germline CDR1 and CDR2 sequences are MNHNY and SVGAGI (reference sequence). CDR3 length: 14 residues. V was cut by 6 bases and J by 7 bases, with 15 bases left in between. CDR3 amino acids: CASSATGLGEKLFF. The CDR3, as DNA: TGTGCCAGCAGCGCGACAGGCCTGGGTGAAAAACTGTTTTTT.

The chain joins TRBV5-1 to TRBJ2-3, with D possibly being TRBD2 (6 bases). V lost 4 bases and J 2 bases, leaving 14 bases between the germline ends. Germline CDR1 SGHRS, CDR2 YFSETQ. CDR3 length equals 15 residues. In DNA, the CDR3 is TGCGCCAGCAGCGCGGGACGGACCGTCACAGATACGCAGTATTTT. It encodes CASSAGRTVTDTQYF.

The CDR3 loop is CASSLGTGQTGELFF. DNA for the CDR3: TGTGCCAGCAGCTTGGGGACAGGGCAAACCGGGGAGCTGTTTTTT. The rearrangement joins TRBV5-4 to TRBJ2-2; TRBD1 matches 8 bases. The CDR3 consists of 15 residues. Germline CDR1 is SGHNT and CDR2 is YYREEE (reference sequence). V trimming: 0 bases; J trimming: 5 bases; junction bases outside the gene matches: 3.

This clone was seen only a few times. The rearrangement uses TRBV6-4 and TRBJ1-5; D is unresolved. Germline V gene data show CDR1 as MRHNA and CDR2 as SNTAGT. V gave up 2 bases and J gave up 3 bases, with 8 bases separating them. There are 14 residues in the CDR3. CDR3 nucleotides: TGTGCCAGCAGTGACAGCTCCCCCAATCAGCCCCAGCATTTT. Translation gives CASSDSSPNQPQHF.

The chain combines TRBV7-9 with TRBJ2-1; TRBD1 might be the D (5 bases). V was pared by 5 bases and J by 9 bases, with 14 bases between. CDR3 length: 13 residues. Germline V gives CDR1 SEHNR, CDR2 FQNEAQ (reference sequence). CDR3 sequence: CASSDRQYSEQFF. The DNA for the CDR3 is TGTGCCAGCAGCGACAGACAGTATTCTGAGCAGTTCTTC.

Concerning this clone itself: A read error may account for a junction end that differs from germline. This chain uses TRBV2 with TRBJ1-2, with D unclear. Per germline, CDR1 SNHLY and CDR2 FYNNEI. This CDR3 spans 14 amino acids. For the CDR3, the DNA is TGTGCCAGCATTTTAACGGAGACCCTTGATGGCTTCACCTTC. This codes for CASILTETLDGFTF.

The V and J genes are TRBV19 and TRBJ2-2; 8 bases line up with TRBD1. Looked up from germline, CDR1 is LNHDA and CDR2 is SQIVND (reference sequence). V gave up 6 bases and J gave up 5 bases; unmatched junction bases: 8. The CDR3 covers 15 residues. This CDR3 reads CASRAQTGDTGELFF. As DNA, the CDR3 is TGTGCCAGTAGGGCGCAGACAGGGGATACCGGGGAGCTGTTTTTT.

The chain recombines TRBV5-1 with TRBJ2-5, with a tentative D call TRBD2 (6 bases). Germline values: CDR1 SGHRS, CDR2 YFSETQ. The length of the CDR3 is 13 residues. Trimming took 0 bases from V and 9 from J, leaving 12 bases between them. Written as DNA, the CDR3 is TGCGCCAGCAGCTTGGCCTTCGGGGAGGCCCAGTACTTC. Amino acids: CASSLAFGEAQYF.

J is TRBJ1-4 and V is TRBV5-8; TRBD1 is a possible D gene (5 bases). The V end lost 6 bases, the J end lost 4 bases, and 10 bases lay between the germline ends. The CDR3 has 13 residues. The germline CDR1 and CDR2 sequences are SGHTS and YDEGEE. CDR3 sequence reads: CASNGGFNEKLFF. CDR3 sequence (DNA): TGTGCCAGCAACGGGGGATTTAATGAAAAACTGTTTTTT.

This chain connects TRBV6-6 to TRBJ2-7; 11 bases map to TRBD1. CDR1 MNHNY and CDR2 SVGAGI come from the germline V gene (reference sequence). The V gene end was trimmed by 0 bases and the J gene end by 10 bases; junction bases not matched to a gene: 5. The CDR3 runs to 14 residues. The DNA of the CDR3 is TGTGCCAGCAGTTACTCGAGGACAGGGGGCTCCCAGTACTTC. Protein: CASSYSRTGGSQYF.

V and J are TRBV12-5 and TRBJ2-5, with TRBD1 as a possible D gene (5 bases). The CDR3 runs to 15 residues. Germline CDR1 LGHNT, CDR2 FRNRAP. The V gene lost 6 bases and the J gene lost 5 bases, with 19 bases spanning the gap. The CDR3 loop reads CASGRGYPNGETQYF. The CDR3 DNA follows: TGTGCTAGTGGAAGGGGTTACCCCAACGGGGAGACCCAGTACTTC. The variable domain in full, completed from reference TRBV12-5 and TRBJ2-5, reads DARVTQTPRHKVTEMGQEVTMRCQPILGHNTVFWYRQTMMQGLELLAYFRNRAPLDDSGMPKDRFSAEMPDATLATLKIQPSEPRDSAVYFCASGRGYPNGETQYFGPGTRLLVL.

J is TRBJ2-2 and V is TRBV6-5; D perhaps matches TRBD1 (5 bases). The V end was cut by 6 bases, the J end by 6 bases, with 14 bases between. This CDR3 spans 14 amino acids. Germline values: CDR1 MNHEY, CDR2 SVGAGI. CDR3 loop: CASRTKQGAGELFF. CDR3 nucleotide sequence: TGTGCCAGCAGGACCAAACAAGGGGCCGGGGAGCTGTTTTTT.

This rearrangement joins TRBV18 to TRBJ1-1; weak D call: TRBD1 (5 bases). The CDR3 consists of 11 residues. CDR1 is KGHSH and CDR2 is LQKENI in the germline V gene. Between the trimmed V and J ends, which lost 4 bases and 6 bases, there was a span of 6 bases. This CDR3 is CASSLQAEAFF. The CDR3 DNA sequence: TGTGCCAGCTCACTACAGGCTGAAGCTTTCTTT.

The chain's CDR3 is CASSLGGRELFF. CDR3 coding DNA: TGTGCCAGCAGCTTAGGGGGAAGGGAGCTGTTTTTT. The genes are TRBV7-8 and TRBJ2-2; D is ambiguous. CDR3 length equals 12 residues. V was cut by 1 base and J by 9 bases, with 6 bases left in between. Germline loops: CDR1 SGHVS, CDR2 FQNEAQ. The whole variable domain, remainder taken from reference TRBV7-8 and TRBJ2-2, is GAGVSQSPRYKVAKRGQDVALRCDPISGHVSLFWYQQALGQGPEFLTYFQNEAQLDKSGLPSDRFFAERPEGSVSTLKIQRTQQEDSAVYLCASSLGGRELFFGEGSRLTVL.

The count of this clone is one. The CDR3 loop reads CASSLNGYNSPLHF. In DNA form, the CDR3 reads TGTGCCAGCAGCTTAAACGGCTATAATTCACCCCTCCACTTT. The rearrangement joins TRBV5-6 to TRBJ1-6; no reliable D call. The CDR3 is 14 amino acids. Germline V lookup: CDR1 SGHDT, CDR2 YYEEEE. The ends were cut back, 2 bases at V and 3 bases at J, with 6 bases in the middle. Filled out from reference TRBV5-6 and TRBJ1-6, the complete variable domain reads DAGVTQSPTHLIKTRGQQVTLRCSPKSGHDTVSWYQQALGQGPQFIFQYYEEEERQRGNFPDRFSGHQFPNYSSELNVNALLLGDSALYLCASSLNGYNSPLHFGNGTRLTVT.

The chain links TRBV5-4 to TRBJ2-5, with 7 bases matching TRBD1. V shed 3 bases and J 5 bases; nucleotides not matched to a gene: 10. Germline V gives CDR1 SGHNT, CDR2 YYREEE (reference sequence). The CDR3 extends over 15 amino acids. CDR3 amino acids: CASSSTGNGMETQYF. The CDR3 DNA sequence: TGTGCCAGCAGCTCGACAGGGAATGGTATGGAGACCCAGTACTTC.

The chain couples TRBV29-1 to TRBJ1-2; 7 nucleotides align to TRBD1. The ends lost 6 bases at V and 4 bases at J; junction bases unmatched: 2. Germline V gene data show CDR1 as SQVTM and CDR2 as ANQGSEA. CDR3 length equals 11 residues. CDR3 loop: CSVRTGYGYTF. CDR3 nucleotides: TGCAGCGTGCGGACAGGCTATGGCTACACCTTC.

The chain combines TRBV5-4 with TRBJ1-1; D uncertain. The CDR3 length is 15 residues. CDR1 SGHNT and CDR2 YYREEE come from the germline V gene (reference sequence). Trimming stripped 4 bases from V and 1 base from J, with 14 bases between. The CDR3 here is CASSPRTLENTEAFF. In DNA form, the CDR3 reads TGTGCCAGCAGCCCGCGGACGCTCGAGAACACTGAAGCTTTCTTT.

This clone was counted only a few times. The gene calls are TRBV7-2 and TRBJ2-1; 7 bases line up with TRBD1. CDR1 is SGHTA, CDR2 FQGNSA, per germline. Trimming cost V 5 bases and J 9 bases; bases outside gene matches: 13. The CDR3 contains 15 residues. The chain's CDR3 is CASSPTTGYLGEQFF. In DNA form, the CDR3 reads TGTGCCAGCAGCCCGACGACAGGGTACCTCGGTGAGCAGTTCTTC.

V gene TRBV7-6 combines with J gene TRBJ2-5, with TRBD1 matching over 8 bases. CDR1 and CDR2 (germline): SGHVS, FNYEAQ. Trimming removed 5 bases from V and 9 bases from J; junction bases left unmatched: 8. This CDR3 has 13 amino acids. Here the CDR3 reads CASSQWDRSAQYF. CDR3 sequence (DNA): TGTGCCAGCAGCCAATGGGACAGGTCGGCCCAGTACTTC.